This T cell receptor beta chain was recovered during a study of T cells in Graves' hyperthyroidism and ophthalmopathy. Study results and caveats: Blood also showed most of the thyroid clonotypes that were expanded above 0.001.

The study excluded patients with uncontrolled infection, other autoimmune disease, pregnancy or lactation. Diagnosing involved the use of clinical symptoms, serum thyroxine and TRAb, thyroid ultrasound and orbital computed tomography. The blood sample was taken at first hyperthyroidism diagnosis, before any ophthalmopathy symptoms. This clonotype was counted many times. The antigen is unknown. Researchers took RNA transcripts and amplified the TCR beta CDR3 regions from them. RT-PCR in the first round (using the HTBI primer set) targeted the TCR CDR3. TCRdb itself ran the multiplex PCR reads through MiXCR, one entry per CDR3 protein. The sample has around 350,000 distinct CDR3 sequences; roughly 15% are singletons. This CDR3 spans 13 amino acids. The germline V gene encodes CDR1 SNHLY and CDR2 FYNNEI. V shed 10 bases, J shed 0 bases, and the junction held 6 bases outside the gene matches.

What was sequenced was blood. This clonotype originated in a woman younger than 45 with Graves' hyperthyroidism that later progressed to Graves' ophthalmopathy. V and J are TRBV2 and TRBJ2-7; TRBD1 aligns across 7 bases. The CDR3 DNA reads as TGTGCCACGAGGGACAGAAGCTCCTACGAGCAGTACTTC. It translates to CATRDRSSYEQYF. Full variable domain (rest looked up from reference TRBV2 and TRBJ2-7): EPEVTQTPSHQVTQMGQEVILRCVPISNHLYFYWYRQILGQKVEFLVSFYNNEISEKSEIFDDQFSVERPDGSNFTLKIRSTKLEDSAMYFCATRDRSSYEQYFGPGTRLTVT.